Listed here are 11 T cell receptor beta chains from one sample, sequenced in a study of T-cell reconstitution after alpha-beta-depleted transplantation in children. The authors prepared the TCRbeta library with unique molecular identifiers. TCRdb reprocessed the PCR reads via MiXCR and lists one record per CDR3 protein. The table includes around 380,000 distinct CDR3 sequences, roughly 10% detected once. The sequencing used PBMCs from the stem cell graft donor, collected from the stem cell graft. The receptor set was obtained from a human donor who donated a stem cell graft to a child with acute myeloid leukemia.

Notes on this clonotype: A read error is possible here, since a much larger clone lies one base away. The chain couples TRBV5-6 to TRBJ1-1; 7 bases line up with TRBD1. This CDR3 contains 15 residues. Germline CDR1 reads SGHDT; CDR2 reads YYEEEE. The CDR3 DNA is TGTGCCAGCAGCTTGATGGGTACAGGGGACAGTGAAGTTTTCTTT. Translated, it gives CASSLMGTGDSEVFF. The complete variable domain, with remaining parts taken from reference TRBV5-6 and TRBJ1-1, reads DAGVTQSPTHLIKTRGQQVTLRCSPKSGHDTVSWYQQALGQGPQFIFQYYEEEERQRGNFPDRFSGHQFPNYSSELNVNALLLGDSALYLCASSLMGTGDSEVFFGQGTRLTVV.

J is TRBJ2-3 and V is TRBV6-2 or TRBV6-3; 9 bases match TRBD1. The CDR3 covers 11 residues. Germline V gene data show CDR1 as MNHEY and CDR2 as SVGEGT. Unmatched junction bases numbered 3, after V lost 8 bases and J lost 9 bases. CDR3 amino acids: CASRTGVTQYF. CDR3 bases: TGTGCCAGCCGGACAGGGGTAACGCAGTATTTT.

There are a few counts of this clonotype. The chain uses TRBV20-1 and TRBJ2-3; 8 bases map to TRBD2. Germline CDR1 is DFQATT and CDR2 is SNEGSKA (reference sequence). The CDR3 covers 14 residues. CDR3 in amino acids: CSENPGLGTDTQYF. The CDR3 region has the DNA TGCAGCGAGAATCCGGGACTAGGCACAGATACGCAGTATTTT.

CDR3: CASTREGAGGYTF. The CDR3 DNA follows: TGCGCCAGCACCCGTGAGGGGGCGGGTGGCTACACCTTC. The chain links TRBV5-1 to TRBJ1-2; the match to TRBD1 covers 7 bases. The CDR3 runs 13 residues. The ends lost 6 bases at V and 7 bases at J; junction bases unmatched: 9. Germline V gene lookup returns CDR1 SGHRS and CDR2 YFSETQ.

This clonotype was seen a few times. The V gene is TRBV12-3 or TRBV12-4, the J gene TRBJ1-4; 11 bases fit TRBD1. J was trimmed by 5 bases and V by 5 bases; bases with no gene match: 4. This CDR3 is 15 amino acids long. CDR3 region: CASSRTGGGNEKLFF. CDR3 nucleotide sequence: TGTGCCAGCAGTCGGACAGGGGGCGGGAATGAAAAACTGTTTTTT.

Comment on this clonotype: At one end, the junction sequence differs from germline, possibly due to a read error. This chain uses TRBV7-8 with TRBJ2-1, with 11 positions matching TRBD2. Germline V gene sequence: CDR1 SGHVS, CDR2 FQNEAQ. The CDR3 is 11 amino acids. CDR3 region: CASSPGLADDF. For the CDR3, the DNA is TGTGCCAGCAGCCCGGGACTAGCGGACGATTTC.

This clonotype has more than one count but fewer than ten. The chain joins TRBV10-3 to TRBJ1-2, with TRBD1 matching 8 bases. The germline V gene encodes CDR1 ENHRY and CDR2 SYGVKD. Trimming took 6 bases from V and 8 from J; bases not matched to a gene: 11. The CDR3 covers 14 residues. The CDR3 loop is CAISEGTGLFGYTF. The CDR3 DNA is TGTGCCATCAGCGAAGGGACAGGCCTCTTCGGCTACACCTTC.

This clonotype was picked up many times. The chain recombines TRBV7-9 with TRBJ2-1, with 7 bases that match TRBD2. Per the germline V gene, CDR1 is SEHNR and CDR2 is FQNEAQ (reference sequence). V gave up 3 bases and J gave up 7 bases; unmatched junction bases: 9. The CDR3 is 15 residues long. The CDR3 nucleotides are TGTGCCAGCAGCTTCCGCGGGAGTGCCCTAAATGAGCAGTTCTTC. Translation gives CASSFRGSALNEQFF.

This chain links TRBV5-1 with TRBJ2-1, with D maybe TRBD2 (5 bases). The V gene lost 2 bases and the J gene lost 9 bases, with 12 bases spanning the gap. The CDR3 runs to 13 residues. The germline CDR1 and CDR2 sequences are SGHRS and YFSETQ. CDR3 DNA sequence: TGCGCCAGCAGCTTTTCCGGGGTTGCTGAGCAGTTCTTC. Protein product: CASSFSGVAEQFF.

Comments on this clonotype: An end of the junction does not agree with germline; a read error may underlie this. The chain employs TRBV7-2 and TRBJ2-3, with 9 bases fitting TRBD2. Germline CDR1 and CDR2: SGHTA and FQGNSA. This CDR3 has 16 residues. CDR3 DNA sequence: TGTGCCAGCAACTTAGCGGGGGAAGTTTTCGCAGATACGCAGTATTTT. Its translation: CASNLAGEVFADTQYF.

This clonotype came up a few times. The chain links TRBV20-1 to TRBJ2-3; 8 nucleotides agree with TRBD2. The CDR3 totals 14 residues. V dropped 6 bases and J dropped 4; count of bases not matched to a gene: 9. Germline V lookup: CDR1 DFQATT, CDR2 SNEGSKA (reference sequence). The CDR3 region is CSAEREGLSDTQYF. The CDR3 bases are TGCAGTGCGGAACGGGAGGGCCTCTCAGATACGCAGTATTTT.